In this sample, the clone carrying this T cell receptor (beta chain) turned up many times. Its antigen is still unknown. Using around 10 ml of fresh peripheral blood, PBMCs were prepared. TCR beta CDR3 sequences were amplified from RNA transcripts. HTBI primers drove first-round RT-PCR of the TCR CDR3. TCRdb redid the calling of the multiplex PCR reads with MiXCR, one entry per CDR3 protein. The data show about 250,000 distinct CDR3 sequences, about 25% seen once. This entry is derived from a study of T cells in Graves' hyperthyroidism and ophthalmopathy. Findings of the study overall: The model predicted ophthalmopathy a median around 6 months before onset. Peripheral blood also featured most of the thyroid clonotypes expanded above 0.001.

Trimming removed 6 bases at V and 0 bases at J, with 13 bases between. The germline V gene encodes CDR1 SQVTM and CDR2 ANQGSEA. The CDR3 length is 14 residues. Sample: blood. The chain is built from TRBV29-1 and TRBJ2-3; D perhaps matches TRBD1 (6 bases). The receptor was isolated from a woman between 35 and 50 years old with Graves' ophthalmopathy. For the CDR3, the DNA is TGCAGCGTACTTAACAGGGCGAGCACAGATACGCAGTATTTT. Translated: CSVLNRASTDTQYF.